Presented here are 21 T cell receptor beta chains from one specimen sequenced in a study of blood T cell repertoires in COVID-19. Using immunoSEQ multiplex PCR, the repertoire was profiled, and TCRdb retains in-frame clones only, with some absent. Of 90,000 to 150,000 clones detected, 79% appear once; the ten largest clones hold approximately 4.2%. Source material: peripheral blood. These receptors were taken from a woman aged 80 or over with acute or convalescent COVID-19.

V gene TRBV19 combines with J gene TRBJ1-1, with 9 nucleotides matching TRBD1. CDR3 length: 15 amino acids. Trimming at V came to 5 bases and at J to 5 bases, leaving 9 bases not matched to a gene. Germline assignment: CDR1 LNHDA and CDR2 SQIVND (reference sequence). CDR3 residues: CASSGTGTGWTEAFF. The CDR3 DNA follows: TGTGCCAGTAGTGGGACCGGGACAGGGTGGACTGAAGCTTTCTTT.

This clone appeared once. Here the CDR3 DNA reads TGTGCCTGGAGCTGGGACACGAACCTCTATGGCTACACCTTC. It codes for CAWSWDTNLYGYTF. The genes are TRBV30 and TRBJ1-2; D might be TRBD1 (6 bases). CDR1 GTSNPN and CDR2 SVGIG come from the germline V gene (reference sequence). The CDR3 has 14 amino acids. Trimming removed 3 bases at V and 4 bases at J, with 15 bases between.

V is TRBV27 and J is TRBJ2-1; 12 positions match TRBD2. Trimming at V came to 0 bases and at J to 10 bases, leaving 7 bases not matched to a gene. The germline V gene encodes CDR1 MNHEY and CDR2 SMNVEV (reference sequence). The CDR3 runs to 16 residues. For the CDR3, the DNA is TGTGCCAGCAGTTTATCGGCTAGCGGGAGGGCCAGGGAGCAGTTCTTC. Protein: CASSLSASGRAREQFF.

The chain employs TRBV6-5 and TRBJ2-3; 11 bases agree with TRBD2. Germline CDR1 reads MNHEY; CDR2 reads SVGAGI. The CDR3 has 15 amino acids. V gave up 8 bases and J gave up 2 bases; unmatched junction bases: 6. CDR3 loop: CASALTSGDTDTQYF. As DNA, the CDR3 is TGTGCCAGCGCACTGACTAGCGGGGACACAGATACGCAGTATTTT.

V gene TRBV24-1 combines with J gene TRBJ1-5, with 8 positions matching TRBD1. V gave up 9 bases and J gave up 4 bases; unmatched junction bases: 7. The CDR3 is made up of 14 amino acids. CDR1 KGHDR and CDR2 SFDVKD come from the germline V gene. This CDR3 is CATGSGTGNQPQHF. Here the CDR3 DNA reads TGTGCCACCGGTTCCGGGACAGGTAATCAGCCCCAGCATTTT.

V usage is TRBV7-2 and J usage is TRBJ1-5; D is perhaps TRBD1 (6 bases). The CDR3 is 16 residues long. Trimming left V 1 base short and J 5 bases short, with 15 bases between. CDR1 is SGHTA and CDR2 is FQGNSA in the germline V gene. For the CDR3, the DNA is TGTGCCAGCAGCTTAGGCGGGGGGCGTGGGGATCAGCCCCAGCATTTT. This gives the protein CASSLGGGRGDQPQHF.

DNA of the CDR3: TGTGCTAGTGGTCTCTCTACAGGGGGCGCGGACCAGCCCCAGCATTTT. Protein sequence: CASGLSTGGADQPQHF. V usage is TRBV12-5 and J usage is TRBJ1-5; 9 bases fit TRBD1. Unmatched junction bases numbered 12, after V lost 5 bases and J lost 7 bases. Germline V gives CDR1 LGHNT, CDR2 FRNRAP. This CDR3 region has 16 residues. The complete variable domain, with remaining parts taken from reference TRBV12-5 and TRBJ1-5, reads DARVTQTPRHKVTEMGQEVTMRCQPILGHNTVFWYRQTMMQGLELLAYFRNRAPLDDSGMPKDRFSAEMPDATLATLKIQPSEPRDSAVYFCASGLSTGGADQPQHFGDGTRLSIL.

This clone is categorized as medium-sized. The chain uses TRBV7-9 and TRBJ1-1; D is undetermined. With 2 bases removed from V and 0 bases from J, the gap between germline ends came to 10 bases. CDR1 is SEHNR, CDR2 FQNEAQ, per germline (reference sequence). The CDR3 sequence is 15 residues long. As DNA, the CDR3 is TGTGCCAGCAGCTTATTATACAGCATGAACACTGAAGCTTTCTTT. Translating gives CASSLLYSMNTEAFF.

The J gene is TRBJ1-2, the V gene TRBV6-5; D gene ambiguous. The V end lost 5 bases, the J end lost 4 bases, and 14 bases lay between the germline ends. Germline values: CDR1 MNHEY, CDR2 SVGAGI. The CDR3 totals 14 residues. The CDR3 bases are TGTGCCAGCAGTACCCACGGCGGCGGCTATGGCTACACCTTC. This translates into CASSTHGGGYGYTF.

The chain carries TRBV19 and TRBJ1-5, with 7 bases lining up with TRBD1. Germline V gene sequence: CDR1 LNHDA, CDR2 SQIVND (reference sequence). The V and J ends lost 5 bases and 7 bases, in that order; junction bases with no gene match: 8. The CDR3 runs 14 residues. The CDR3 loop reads CASSSTGNEQPQHF. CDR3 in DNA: TGTGCCAGTAGTTCGACAGGGAATGAGCAGCCCCAGCATTTT.

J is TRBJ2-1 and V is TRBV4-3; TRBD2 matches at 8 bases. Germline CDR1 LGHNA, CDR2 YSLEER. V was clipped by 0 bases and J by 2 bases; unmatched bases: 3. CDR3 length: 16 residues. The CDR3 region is CASSQDRAGAYNEQFF. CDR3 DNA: TGCGCCAGCAGCCAAGATAGAGCGGGAGCCTACAATGAGCAGTTCTTC.

CDR3 residues: CASIPTARSQTDTQYF. CDR3 sequence (DNA): TGTGCCAGCATTCCTACGGCTCGTAGCCAAACAGATACGCAGTATTTT. The J gene is TRBJ2-3, the V gene TRBV28; D is unresolved. The ends were cut back, 7 bases at V and 3 bases at J, with 20 bases in the middle. The CDR3 consists of 16 residues. The germline V gene has CDR1 MDHEN and CDR2 SYDVKM.

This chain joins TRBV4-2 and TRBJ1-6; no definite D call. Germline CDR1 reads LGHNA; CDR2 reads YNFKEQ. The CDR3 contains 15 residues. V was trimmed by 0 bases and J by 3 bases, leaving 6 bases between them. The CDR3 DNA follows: TGTGCCAGCAGCCAAGATCACAACTATAATTCACCCCTCCACTTT. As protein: CASSQDHNYNSPLHF.

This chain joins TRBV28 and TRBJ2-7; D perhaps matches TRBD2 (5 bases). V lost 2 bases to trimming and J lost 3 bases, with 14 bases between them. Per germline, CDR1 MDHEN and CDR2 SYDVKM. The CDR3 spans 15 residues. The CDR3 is CASSLRGRVGYEQYF. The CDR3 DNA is TGTGCCAGCAGTTTAAGAGGGAGAGTCGGCTACGAGCAGTACTTC.

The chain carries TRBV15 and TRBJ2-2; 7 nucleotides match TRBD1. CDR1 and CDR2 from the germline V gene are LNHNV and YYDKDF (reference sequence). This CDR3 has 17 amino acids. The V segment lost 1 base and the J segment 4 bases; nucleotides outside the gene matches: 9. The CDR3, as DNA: TGTGCCACCAGCAGAGTGGTAGGGACAGCCTTCACCGGGGAGCTGTTTTTT. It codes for CATSRVVGTAFTGELFF.

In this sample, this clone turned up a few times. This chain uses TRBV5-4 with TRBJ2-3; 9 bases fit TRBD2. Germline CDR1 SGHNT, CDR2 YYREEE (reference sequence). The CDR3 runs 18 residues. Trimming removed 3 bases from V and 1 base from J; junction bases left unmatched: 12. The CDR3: CASSWGAGGRARTDTQYF. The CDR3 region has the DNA TGTGCCAGCAGCTGGGGGGCTGGCGGGAGGGCCCGCACAGATACGCAGTATTTT.

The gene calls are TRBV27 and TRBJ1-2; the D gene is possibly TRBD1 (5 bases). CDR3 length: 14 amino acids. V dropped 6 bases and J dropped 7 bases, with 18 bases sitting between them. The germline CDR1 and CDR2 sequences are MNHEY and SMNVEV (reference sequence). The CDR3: CASSPRQGVGGYTF. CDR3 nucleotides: TGTGCCAGCAGCCCTCGGCAGGGTGTAGGTGGCTACACCTTC.

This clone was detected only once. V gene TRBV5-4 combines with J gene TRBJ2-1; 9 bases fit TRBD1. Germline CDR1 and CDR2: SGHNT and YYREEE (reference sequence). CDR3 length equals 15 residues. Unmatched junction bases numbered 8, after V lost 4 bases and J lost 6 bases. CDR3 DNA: TGTGCCAGCAGCACGGGACAGGGTATTGGCAATGAGCAGTTCTTC. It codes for CASSTGQGIGNEQFF.

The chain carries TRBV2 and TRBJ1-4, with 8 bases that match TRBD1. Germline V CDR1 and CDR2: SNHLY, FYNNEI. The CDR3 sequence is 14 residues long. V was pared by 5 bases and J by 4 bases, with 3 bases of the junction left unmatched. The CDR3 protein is CASSQGALNEKLFF. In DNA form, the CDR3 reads TGTGCCAGCAGTCAGGGGGCCCTTAATGAAAAACTGTTTTTT.

The CDR3 coding sequence is TGTGCCAGTAGTATACGGACAGGGGGCCATGAGCAGTTCTTC. Amino acid sequence: CASSIRTGGHEQFF. The rearrangement uses TRBV19 and TRBJ2-1, with 11 bases lining up with TRBD1. The CDR3 has 14 residues. The junction had 2 bases not matched to a gene; V was cut back by 2 bases and J by 8 bases. Germline V gene lookup returns CDR1 LNHDA and CDR2 SQIVND (reference sequence). The variable domain in full, completed from reference TRBV19 and TRBJ2-1, reads DGGITQSPKYLFRKEGQNVTLSCEQNLNHDAMYWYRQDPGQGLRLIYYSQIVNDFQKGDIAEGYSVSREKKESFPLTVTSAQKNPTAFYLCASSIRTGGHEQFFGPGTRLTVL.

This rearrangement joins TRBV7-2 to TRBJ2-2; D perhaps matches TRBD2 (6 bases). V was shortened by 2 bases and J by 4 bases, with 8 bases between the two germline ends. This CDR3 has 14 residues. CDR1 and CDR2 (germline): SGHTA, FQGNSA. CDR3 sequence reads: CASSLRGFTGELFF. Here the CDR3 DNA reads TGTGCCAGCAGCTTACGGGGGTTCACCGGGGAGCTGTTTTTT.